The 8 T cell receptor beta chains below all came from one sample that was sequenced in a study of blood T cell repertoires in COVID-19. Sequencing used immunoSEQ multiplex PCR; TCRdb keeps in-frame clones, though not all of them. The sample consists of some 170,000 clones, roughly 80% of them appearing once. Sequences were obtained from peripheral blood. The receptors come from a woman at least 80 years old with acute or convalescent COVID-19.

The chain is built from TRBV28 and TRBJ2-7; no reliable D call. V dropped 4 bases and J dropped 3 bases, with 19 bases sitting between them. The length of the CDR3 is 16 residues. Germline V gene lookup returns CDR1 MDHEN and CDR2 SYDVKM. The chain's CDR3 is CASSSPPARLHYEQYF. The CDR3 DNA reads TGTGCCAGCAGTTCACCCCCCGCGCGCCTGCACTACGAGCAGTACTTC. The whole variable domain, remainder taken from reference TRBV28 and TRBJ2-7, is DVKVTQSSRYLVKRTGEKVFLECVQDMDHENMFWYRQDPGLGLRLIYFSYDVKMKEKGDIPEGYSVSREKKERFSLILESASTNQTSMYLCASSSPPARLHYEQYFGPGTRLTVT.

V is TRBV15 and J is TRBJ2-2, with 10 bases fitting TRBD1. Germline V CDR1 and CDR2: LNHNV, YYDKDF (reference sequence). The CDR3 has 15 amino acids. The junction had 6 bases not matched to a gene; V was cut back by 5 bases and J by 6 bases. This chain's CDR3 is CATSGDRGVSGELFF. The CDR3 bases are TGTGCCACCAGCGGGGACAGGGGTGTGTCCGGGGAGCTGTTTTTT. The full variable domain, with the rest looked up from reference TRBV15 and TRBJ2-2, is DAMVIQNPRYQVTQFGKPVTLSCSQTLNHNVMYWYQQKSSQAPKLLFHYYDKDFNNEADTPDNFQSRRPNTSFCFLDIRSPGLGDTAMYLCATSGDRGVSGELFFGEGSRLTVL.

The chain couples TRBV19 to TRBJ2-4; 13 bases fit TRBD2. With 6 bases clipped from V and 7 bases from J, the junction kept 6 bases outside the gene matches. Germline V gene data show CDR1 as LNHDA and CDR2 as SQIVND (reference sequence). The CDR3 runs to 15 residues. Here the CDR3 reads CASSHRLAGGNIQYF. The CDR3 region has the DNA TGTGCCAGTAGCCATCGACTAGCGGGAGGTAACATTCAGTACTTC.

The chain is built from TRBV5-1 and TRBJ1-2; D call uncertain. This CDR3 comprises 14 residues. Per the germline V gene, CDR1 is SGHRS and CDR2 is YFSETQ. Trimming stripped 0 bases from V and 8 bases from J, with 14 bases between. The CDR3, as DNA: TGCGCCAGCAGCTTGGTGCCCGGGGAAGGCGGCTACACCTTC. Translated: CASSLVPGEGGYTF.

This clone was counted a single time. The chain has TRBV19 and TRBJ2-2; 9 bases agree with TRBD2. From germline, CDR1 is LNHDA and CDR2 SQIVND (reference sequence). Trimming removed 5 bases from V and 5 bases from J; junction bases left unmatched: 12. The CDR3 runs 17 residues. In DNA form, the CDR3 reads TGTGCCAGTAGTGCCCCGCTTGGCGGGGGGGCAACCGGGGAGCTGTTTTTT. It yields the protein CASSAPLGGGATGELFF.

This clone has just one count. The rearrangement joins TRBV27 to TRBJ1-4; 7 bases are shared with TRBD1. Germline loops: CDR1 MNHEY, CDR2 SMNVEV (reference sequence). The V segment lost 2 bases and the J segment 1 base; nucleotides outside the gene matches: 10. CDR3 length: 18 amino acids. DNA of the CDR3: TGTGCCAGCAGTTTAAACCGGGACAGAGGGAAAACTAATGAAAAACTGTTTTTT. Amino acid sequence: CASSLNRDRGKTNEKLFF.

The chain links TRBV6-2 or TRBV6-3 to TRBJ2-6, with 12 positions matching TRBD1. Germline CDR1 MNHEY, CDR2 SVGEGT. V lost 5 bases to trimming and J lost 0 bases; unmatched junction nucleotides: 11. The CDR3 spans 20 residues. CDR3 in amino acids: CASSLRDRGRGNSGANVLTF. CDR3 DNA sequence: TGTGCCAGCAGTCTCCGGGACAGGGGGCGGGGAAACTCTGGGGCCAACGTCCTGACTTTC.

This clone was seen only a few times. The chain combines TRBV6-5 with TRBJ2-7; 8 nucleotides line up with TRBD1. Trimming at V came to 7 bases and at J to 6 bases, leaving 5 bases not matched to a gene. This CDR3 comprises 12 residues. Per germline, CDR1 MNHEY and CDR2 SVGAGI. Written as DNA, the CDR3 is TGTGCCAGCACCAACGGACAGGGCGAGCAGTACTTC. It codes for CASTNGQGEQYF.